Included here is one T cell receptor beta chain sequence, with context. The antigen is undetermined. These data are taken from a study of T-cell memory formation after mild COVID-19. Study information: Each donor largely had its own TCR clusters.

Study results and limitations: Clones that contracted from day 15 to 85 had balanced CD4/CD8; later expanders were CD4+ biased. Whether day 37 second-wave clones are SARS-CoV-2-specific was not confirmed.

V gave up 5 bases and J gave up 3 bases; unmatched junction bases: 7. This CDR3 comprises 15 residues. CDR1 is SGHTA, CDR2 FQGTGA, per germline. Using its own MiXCR run on the 5' RACE reads, TCRdb lists one record per CDR3 protein. The data show under 400,000 distinct CDR3 sequences, over 25% seen once. This TCR derives from an adult woman who had mild COVID-19 (a few samples of this study predate the infection). Cell type and time point are not known. The chain links TRBV7-3 to TRBJ1-1; 9 bases map to TRBD1. The sample comprised PBMCs or a T cell subset sorted from them (not recorded which). Here the CDR3 reads CASSATGGGHTEAFF. The CDR3 DNA reads TGTGCCAGCAGCGCAACAGGGGGCGGGCACACTGAAGCTTTCTTT.